The 17 T cell receptor beta chains reported below all come from one sample, sequenced in a study of cytomegalovirus exposure and HLA in healthy donors (dated by TCRdb to the late 2010s). Library generation was performed with the immunoSEQ multiplex PCR assay. The multiplex PCR relied on a mix of 60 forward primers for TCR Vbeta segments and 13 reverse primers for TCR Jbeta segments. As stored in TCRdb, this immuneACCESS dataset retains in-frame rearrangements with V and J assigned. A fraction of the clones does not appear; measured against another copy, unresolved V genes explain less than half of the discrepancy, and the remainder lacks a known reason. The data table for this sample lists 90,000 to 130,000 clones. Of the sample, 6.8% is held by the ten largest clones. Sequenced: PBMCs. These receptors all come from a man in his forties or fifties in good health and CMV-seropositive.

The chain is built from TRBV7-2 and TRBJ2-3; 7 bases line up with TRBD1. J lost 1 base, V lost 6 bases, and 7 bases had no gene match. This CDR3 contains 15 residues. Per the germline V gene, CDR1 is SGHTA and CDR2 is FQGNSA. CDR3 region: CASRSGTVGTDTQYF. For the CDR3, the DNA is TGTGCCAGCAGATCCGGGACAGTGGGCACAGATACGCAGTATTTT.

The rearrangement links TRBV6-5 to TRBJ1-6, with 7 bases lining up with TRBD1. Germline CDR1 reads MNHEY; CDR2 reads SVGAGI. V dropped 5 bases and J dropped 6; count of bases not matched to a gene: 7. The CDR3 spans 15 residues. In DNA, the CDR3 is TGTGCCAGCAGTCCAGGGACAGACCGTAATTCACCCCTCCACTTT. Translation: CASSPGTDRNSPLHF.

The rearrangement uses TRBV11-3 and TRBJ2-2, with a tentative D call TRBD2 (6 bases). Germline V gene sequence: CDR1 SGHNT, CDR2 YENEEA. The CDR3 has 18 residues. The V gene lost 1 base and the J gene lost 5 bases, with 20 bases spanning the gap. Here the CDR3 reads CASSLVGGDLRGTGELFF. CDR3 sequence (DNA): TGTGCCAGCAGCTTAGTAGGCGGGGACCTTCGAGGGACCGGGGAGCTGTTTTTT.

This chain links TRBV19 with TRBJ2-3; TRBD1 aligns across 9 bases. The ends lost 1 base at V and 3 bases at J; junction bases unmatched: 8. Germline CDR1 LNHDA, CDR2 SQIVND (reference sequence). This CDR3 region has 17 residues. The CDR3 sequence: CASSIGEGDRVTDTQYF. Here the CDR3 DNA reads TGTGCCAGTAGTATAGGCGAAGGGGACAGGGTAACAGATACGCAGTATTTT.

The V call is TRBV25-1, the J call TRBJ2-7; D may be TRBD2 (7 bases). Trimming pared 4 bases from V and 0 bases from J, leaving 19 bases between. The V gene's germline CDR1 is MGHDK and CDR2 SYGVNS. The CDR3 covers 17 residues. CDR3 in amino acids: CASSGLRGRDPSYEQYF. CDR3 sequence (DNA): TGTGCCAGCAGTGGGCTTAGGGGGAGGGACCCCTCCTACGAGCAGTACTTC.

The CDR3 sequence: CASRSTLGPSYEQYF. The CDR3 DNA is TGTGCCAGCAGGTCGACTCTGGGTCCGTCCTACGAGCAGTACTTC. The genes are TRBV28 and TRBJ2-7; no reliable D call. CDR1 is MDHEN and CDR2 is SYDVKM in the germline V gene. The CDR3 loop spans 15 amino acids. Trimming stripped 6 bases from V and 1 base from J, with 16 bases between.

This CDR3 reads CASSFLAGGNGELFF. As DNA, the CDR3 is TGTGCCAGCAGTTTTCTGGCGGGAGGAAACGGGGAGCTGTTTTTT. The chain has TRBV27 and TRBJ2-2, with 8 positions matching TRBD2. Trimming took 3 bases from V and 7 from J; bases not matched to a gene: 7. This CDR3 spans 15 amino acids. From germline, CDR1 is MNHEY and CDR2 SMNVEV (reference sequence).

This chain connects TRBV5-4 to TRBJ1-1; the D gene is possibly TRBD1 (5 bases). CDR3 length: 14 residues. The V gene's germline CDR1 is SGHNT and CDR2 YYREEE (reference sequence). V lost 4 bases and J lost 1, with 11 bases in between. CDR3 nucleotides: TGTGCCAGCAGCCCCAGGGTGGCGAACACTGAAGCTTTCTTT. Its protein product is CASSPRVANTEAFF. Full variable domain (missing parts from reference TRBV5-4 and TRBJ1-1): ETGVTQSPTHLIKTRGQQVTLRCSSQSGHNTVSWYQQALGQGPQFIFQYYREEENGRGNFPPRFSGLQFPNYSSELNVNALELDDSALYLCASSPRVANTEAFFGQGTRLTVV.

The chain has TRBV18 and TRBJ2-1; D not certain. The CDR3 is made up of 13 amino acids. Germline CDR1 and CDR2: KGHSH and LQKENI. V shed 4 bases and J shed 9 bases, with 13 bases lying between them. For the CDR3, the DNA is TGTGCCAGCTCACTCAAATCTAGTGGTGAGCAGTTCTTC. It yields the protein CASSLKSSGEQFF. Together with reference TRBV18 and TRBJ2-1, the CDR3 gives the full variable domain: NAGVMQNPRHLVRRRGQEARLRCSPMKGHSHVYWYRQLPEEGLKFMVYLQKENIIDESGMPKERFSAEFPKEGPSILRIQQVVRGDSAAYFCASSLKSSGEQFFGPGTRLTVL.

The gene calls are TRBV4-2 and TRBJ1-2; D is ambiguous. V lost 3 bases, J lost 8 bases, and 16 bases lay in between. This CDR3 has 14 amino acids. Germline lookup yields CDR1 LGHNA and CDR2 YNFKEQ. The CDR3 loop reads CASSQGHLSGGYTF. Written as DNA, the CDR3 is TGTGCCAGCAGCCAGGGCCACCTCTCGGGGGGCTACACCTTC.

The V and J genes are TRBV19 and TRBJ1-2, with TRBD1 as a possible D gene (6 bases). Trimming took off 5 bases at V and 4 bases at J, with 11 bases between the two ends. CDR3 size: 13 residues. CDR1 is LNHDA and CDR2 is SQIVND in the germline V gene (reference sequence). The CDR3 sequence: CASSSTGIYGYTF. CDR3 nucleotides: TGTGCCAGTAGTTCGACAGGTATCTATGGCTACACCTTC. The entire variable domain, with the rest obtained from reference TRBV19 and TRBJ1-2, is as follows: DGGITQSPKYLFRKEGQNVTLSCEQNLNHDAMYWYRQDPGQGLRLIYYSQIVNDFQKGDIAEGYSVSREKKESFPLTVTSAQKNPTAFYLCASSSTGIYGYTFGSGTRLTVV.

J is TRBJ2-1 and V is TRBV28; 8 bases agree with TRBD1. V was clipped by 6 bases and J by 7 bases; unmatched bases: 5. Germline values: CDR1 MDHEN, CDR2 SYDVKM. The CDR3 loop spans 13 amino acids. In DNA, the CDR3 is TGTGCCAGCAGCCACCACAGGGGGAATGAGCAGTTCTTC. Its protein is CASSHHRGNEQFF.

The chain uses TRBV7-3 and TRBJ1-1, with 7 bases matching TRBD1. Unmatched junction bases numbered 6, after V lost 6 bases and J lost 5 bases. The CDR3 length is 13 residues. The germline gives CDR1 SGHTA, CDR2 FQGTGA. The CDR3 DNA sequence: TGTGCCAGCAGAGTAGAGGGGGCAACTGAAGCTTTCTTT. It encodes CASRVEGATEAFF.

CDR3 DNA: TGTGCCAGCAGTCCCGGGACTCCACAAGGCGCAGATACGCAGTATTTT. Translating it yields CASSPGTPQGADTQYF. The rearrangement joins TRBV27 to TRBJ2-3; tentative D call: TRBD2 (6 bases). This CDR3 is built from 16 residues. V shed 5 bases and J shed 4 bases, with 19 bases lying between them. Germline assignment: CDR1 MNHEY and CDR2 SMNVEV (reference sequence).

V usage is TRBV9 and J usage is TRBJ2-3; D not certain. Germline CDR1 SGDLS, CDR2 YYNGEE. Trimming removed 0 bases from V and 6 bases from J, with 14 bases in between. There are 15 residues in the CDR3. The CDR3 DNA reads TGTGCCAGCAGCGTAGCTACGGCGCGGTCGGATACGCAGTATTTT. Encoded protein: CASSVATARSDTQYF.

The rearrangement joins TRBV19 to TRBJ1-1, with 8 positions matching TRBD1. Germline V gene lookup returns CDR1 LNHDA and CDR2 SQIVND (reference sequence). The CDR3 extends over 13 amino acids. The junction had 2 bases not matched to a gene; V was cut back by 4 bases and J by 4 bases. CDR3 amino acids: CASSTDRVTEAFF. The CDR3 DNA follows: TGTGCCAGTAGTACGGACAGGGTCACTGAAGCTTTCTTT.

V is TRBV18 and J is TRBJ2-3; 9 bases align to TRBD2. V lost 4 bases and J lost 4; bases outside the gene matches: 12. Germline V gene lookup returns CDR1 KGHSH and CDR2 LQKENI. CDR3 length: 17 amino acids. The CDR3 sequence: CASSQTSSSGSADTQYF. In nucleotides, the CDR3 is TGTGCCAGCTCACAAACCAGTAGTAGCGGGAGCGCAGATACGCAGTATTTT. The variable domain in full, with the rest retrieved from reference TRBV18 and TRBJ2-3, is NAGVMQNPRHLVRRRGQEARLRCSPMKGHSHVYWYRQLPEEGLKFMVYLQKENIIDESGMPKERFSAEFPKEGPSILRIQQVVRGDSAAYFCASSQTSSSGSADTQYFGPGTRLTVL.